The rows below give T cell receptor beta chains drawn from one sample of a study of PD-L1 blockade in urothelial cancer. Only in-frame clones appear in the TCRdb table, and some are missing; sequencing was by immunoSEQ multiplex PCR. The sample includes about 100,000 clones, around 85% seen only once; the top ten take approximately 2.4%. This material consisted of PBMCs, taken around atezolizumab (anti-PD-L1) treatment. The receptor set was obtained from a man aged 45 to 65 with urothelial cancer. Each CDR3 is given with its conserved first and last residue. The D gene is left open where the match is weak. A row's size may be missing; if present it is once, few, many or a size class.

D: TRBD1
length: 18
J: TRBJ2-2
V: TRBV27
size: -
CDR3: CASREGDRGRKNTGELFF
DNA: TGTGCCAGCAGGGAGGGGGACAGGGGGCGGAAGAACACCGGGGAGCTGTTTTTT

D: -
length: 13
J: TRBJ1-1
V: TRBV30
size: -
CDR3: CAWSVPGNTEAFF
DNA: TGTGCCTGGAGTGTACCGGGGAACACTGAAGCTTTCTTT

D: -
length: 14
J: TRBJ1-6
V: TRBV18
size: -
CDR3: CASSPQGDNSPLHF
DNA: TGTGCCAGCTCCCCACAGGGAGATAATTCACCCCTCCACTTT

D: TRBD1
length: 18
J: TRBJ1-1
V: TRBV27
size: -
CDR3: CASSPFPGTGGGRSGAFF
DNA: TGTGCCAGCAGTCCGTTTCCCGGGACAGGGGGCGGAAGGTCGGGAGCTTTCTTT

D: -
length: 14
J: TRBJ1-3
V: TRBV19
size: -
CDR3: CASSMRGPGNTIYF
DNA: TGTGCCAGTAGTATGCGGGGGCCTGGAAACACCATATATTTT

D: -
length: 13
J: TRBJ2-3
V: TRBV10-3
size: -
CDR3: CAISGRDADTQYF
DNA: TGTGCCATCAGTGGGCGGGACGCGGATACGCAGTATTTT

D: -
length: 16
J: TRBJ1-1
V: TRBV9
size: once
CDR3: CASSQGAGRKNTEAFF
DNA: TGTGCCAGCAGTCAGGGCGCGGGGAGGAAAAACACTGAAGCTTTCTTT

D: -
length: 14
J: TRBJ2-6
V: TRBV29-1
size: -
CDR3: CSVAAVSGANVPTF
DNA: TGCAGCGTTGCTGCAGTTTCTGGGGCCAACGTCCCGACTTTC

D: -
length: 12
J: TRBJ1-1
V: TRBV28
size: -
CDR3: CASRRAVTEAFF
DNA: TGTGCCAGCCGACGAGCGGTTACTGAAGCTTTCTTT

D: -
length: 16
J: TRBJ2-1
V: TRBV28
size: -
CDR3: CASSGATLYSYNEQFF
DNA: TGTGCCAGCAGTGGGGCCACACTCTACTCCTACAATGAGCAGTTCTTC

D: TRBD1
length: 14
J: TRBJ1-4
V: TRBV29-1
size: -
CDR3: CSVGTGTTNEKLFF
DNA: TGCAGCGTTGGGACAGGGACAACTAATGAAAAACTGTTTTTT

D: -
length: 15
J: TRBJ1-2
V: TRBV5-1
size: -
CDR3: CASSLDAVNNYGYTF
DNA: TGCGCCAGCAGCTTGGACGCAGTGAATAACTATGGCTACACCTTC

D: TRBD1
length: 13
J: TRBJ1-2
V: TRBV6-1
size: few
CDR3: CASSEGQGDGYTF
DNA: TGTGCCAGCAGTGAGGGACAGGGAGATGGCTACACCTTC

D: -
length: 12
J: TRBJ1-1
V: TRBV6-1
size: -
CDR3: CASSQRSVRSFF
DNA: TGTGCCAGCAGTCAACGTTCGGTCCGCTCTTTCTTT

D: -
length: 13
J: TRBJ2-7
V: TRBV7-3
size: -
CDR3: CASSQQGIDEQYF
DNA: TGTGCCAGCAGCCAGCAGGGGATCGACGAGCAGTACTTC

D: TRBD2
length: 17
J: TRBJ2-2
V: TRBV19
size: -
CDR3: CASTTRTSGINTGELFF
DNA: TGTGCCAGTACCACAAGGACTAGCGGGATAAACACCGGGGAGCTGTTTTTT

D: TRBD2
length: 16
J: TRBJ2-5
V: TRBV7-2
size: -
CDR3: CASSFTGTSEQETQYF
DNA: TGTGCCAGCAGCTTCACCGGGACTAGCGAACAAGAGACCCAGTACTTC

D: TRBD2
length: 16
J: TRBJ2-3
V: TRBV11-2
size: -
CDR3: CASSFLAVPSTDTQYF
DNA: TGTGCCAGCAGCTTTCTAGCGGTTCCTAGCACAGATACGCAGTATTTT

D: -
length: 18
J: TRBJ2-3
V: TRBV5-1
size: -
CDR3: CASSLVGTSPGFSDTQYF
DNA: TGCGCCAGCAGCTTGGTGGGAACTAGCCCCGGGTTTTCCGATACGCAGTATTTT

D: TRBD2
length: 14
J: TRBJ2-7
V: TRBV4-2
size: few
CDR3: CASSQKLAGVEQYF
DNA: TGTGCCAGCAGCCAAAAACTAGCGGGAGTCGAGCAGTACTTC

D: -
length: 12
J: TRBJ2-6
V: TRBV5-6
size: -
CDR3: CASSLESNVLTF
DNA: TGTGCCAGCAGCTTAGAGTCCAACGTCCTGACTTTC

D: -
length: 13
J: TRBJ1-1
V: TRBV11-1
size: few
CDR3: CASTSRGAVDAFF
DNA: TGTGCCAGCACTTCTCGGGGGGCAGTTGACGCTTTCTTT

D: TRBD2
length: 17
J: TRBJ2-1
V: TRBV9
size: -
CDR3: CASSESISGSRYNEQFF
DNA: TGTGCCAGCAGCGAAAGTATAAGCGGGAGTAGATACAATGAGCAGTTCTTC

D: TRBD1
length: 16
J: TRBJ1-4
V: TRBV6-5
size: -
CDR3: CASSYYQTGGPEKLFF
DNA: TGTGCCAGCAGTTACTACCAGACAGGGGGCCCGGAAAAACTGTTTTTT

D: TRBD1
length: 14
J: TRBJ2-7
V: TRBV28
size: few
CDR3: CASSLGQGMGEQYF
DNA: TGTGCCAGCAGTTTGGGACAGGGTATGGGCGAGCAGTACTTC

D: -
length: 13
J: TRBJ2-1
V: TRBV15
size: -
CDR3: CATSRDPRNEQFF
DNA: TGTGCCACCAGCAGAGATCCGAGGAATGAGCAGTTCTTC

D: -
length: 14
J: TRBJ2-3
V: TRBV6-6
size: -
CDR3: CASSLDDRTDTQYF
DNA: TGTGCCAGCAGCCTAGACGACCGCACAGATACGCAGTATTTT

D: TRBD2
length: 18
J: TRBJ2-2
V: TRBV28
size: -
CDR3: CATTPGLAGGGGTGELFF
DNA: TGTGCCACCACTCCCGGGCTAGCGGGAGGCGGGGGCACCGGGGAGCTGTTTTTT

D: TRBD2
length: 14
J: TRBJ2-7
V: TRBV7-2
size: -
CDR3: CASSLGGREHEQYF
DNA: TGTGCCAGCAGCTTAGGGGGGAGGGAGCACGAGCAGTACTTC

D: -
length: 14
J: TRBJ2-7
V: TRBV11-2
size: -
CDR3: CASSLGGARREQYF
DNA: TGTGCCAGCAGCTTAGGCGGGGCTAGAAGAGAGCAGTACTTC

D: -
length: 14
J: TRBJ2-2
V: TRBV30
size: -
CDR3: CAWSVSGATGELFF
DNA: TGTGCCTGGAGTGTATCAGGGGCCACCGGGGAGCTGTTTTTT

D: TRBD2
length: 13
J: TRBJ2-7
V: TRBV7-9
size: -
CDR3: CASSLAGALEQYF
DNA: TGTGCCAGCAGCCTAGCGGGAGCTCTCGAGCAGTACTTC

D: -
length: 16
J: TRBJ2-6
V: TRBV5-1
size: -
CDR3: CASSGLTSSGANVLTF
DNA: TGCGCCAGCAGCGGACTTACTTCCTCTGGGGCCAACGTCCTGACTTTC

D: TRBD2
length: 15
J: TRBJ2-1
V: TRBV5-4
size: -
CDR3: CASSRTSGRANEQFF
DNA: TGTGCCAGCAGCCGGACGAGCGGGAGGGCCAATGAGCAGTTCTTC

D: TRBD2
length: 15
J: TRBJ2-3
V: TRBV5-4
size: -
CDR3: CASSLRGSGRGTQYF
DNA: TGTGCCAGCAGCTTGAGAGGTAGCGGGAGGGGGACGCAGTATTTT

D: -
length: 14
J: TRBJ1-2
V: TRBV7-2
size: -
CDR3: CASSMRDRSYGYTF
DNA: TGTGCCAGCAGCATGCGTGACAGGAGCTATGGCTACACCTTC

D: TRBD2
length: 16
J: TRBJ2-3
V: TRBV4-1
size: -
CDR3: CASSAYSGSKTDTQYF
DNA: TGCGCCAGCAGCGCCTATAGCGGGAGTAAGACAGATACGCAGTATTTT

D: TRBD2
length: 15
J: TRBJ2-2
V: TRBV5-8
size: -
CDR3: CASGVLAVSTGELFF
DNA: TGTGCCAGCGGGGTACTAGCGGTCTCCACCGGGGAGCTGTTTTTT

D: TRBD1
length: 17
J: TRBJ2-5
V: TRBV7-7
size: -
CDR3: CASSLVYRGQGSETQYF
DNA: TGTGCTAGCAGCTTAGTTTATAGGGGGCAGGGAAGCGAGACCCAGTACTTC

D: -
length: 14
J: TRBJ2-3
V: TRBV5-6
size: few
CDR3: CASSTRVYTDTQYF
DNA: TGTGCCAGCTCGACGCGGGTTTACACAGATACGCAGTATTTT

D: TRBD1
length: 14
J: TRBJ1-2
V: TRBV15
size: -
CDR3: CATSDRQGARGYTF
DNA: TGTGCCACCAGCGACCGACAGGGGGCTCGCGGCTACACCTTC

D: TRBD1
length: 15
J: TRBJ1-4
V: TRBV6-6
size: -
CDR3: CASSPWDRSNEKLFF
DNA: TGTGCCAGCAGTCCCTGGGACAGGTCGAATGAAAAACTGTTTTTT

D: -
length: 13
J: TRBJ2-7
V: TRBV10-3
size: -
CDR3: CATHRLRQDEQYF
DNA: TGTGCCACCCACCGGTTACGGCAGGACGAGCAGTACTTC

D: TRBD2
length: 14
J: TRBJ2-1
V: TRBV19
size: -
CDR3: CASSGTSGANEQFF
DNA: TGTGCCAGTAGTGGGACTAGCGGGGCCAATGAGCAGTTCTTC

D: -
length: 13
J: TRBJ1-2
V: TRBV9
size: -
CDR3: CASSPGTPNDYTF
DNA: TGTGCCAGCAGCCCCGGGACACCCAACGACTACACCTTC